This T cell receptor (beta chain) was found in a study of cytomegalovirus exposure and HLA in healthy donors. Study findings and constraints: Researchers reportedly found TCR beta sequences accurately predicted most subjects' HLA-A and HLA-B alleles. The analysis excluded some indistinguishable V segments, including TRBV6-2 and TRBV6-3. It was likely that a cluster of highly shared sequence variants was a sequencing artifact.

The PCR made use of 60 Vbeta and 13 Jbeta primers. Only in-frame clones appear in the TCRdb table, and some are missing; sequencing was by immunoSEQ multiplex PCR. The sample is made up of some 96,000 clones, and the top ten hold 3% to 4% of it. The J segment lost 0 bases and the V segment lost 5 bases, leaving 6 bases of the junction unmatched. The CDR3 has 16 amino acids. Looked up from germline, CDR1 is SNHLY and CDR2 is FYNNEI. A word on this clone: Antigen unknown.

Sampled while nominally healthy, donors likely had unrecorded immune exposures. The material sequenced was PBMCs. This clonotype originated in a woman aged 30 to 39 in good health and CMV-seronegative. The J gene is TRBJ1-4, the V gene TRBV2, with TRBD1 matching over 7 bases. CDR3 nucleotides: TGTGCCAGCAGTCGGGACAGAGTGGCAACTAATGAAAAACTGTTTTTT. As protein: CASSRDRVATNEKLFF.